The present entry profiles one T cell receptor (beta chain) with its context. What it binds is unknown. This sample was included in a study of T cell responses to AZD1222 COVID-19 vaccine. Study-level background: Second doses that came at about 4 or about 12 weeks were put together. Study findings and constraints: At 160-218 and 743-854, vaccine-associated CD4 TCRs were dominant, and they spanned spike. An increase in Spike-specific TCR breadth and depth was observed after two AZD1222 doses.

The germline V gene encodes CDR1 LGHDT and CDR2 YNNKEL (reference sequence). V was clipped by 2 bases and J by 8 bases, with 16 bases between them. The CDR3 is 15 residues long. Profiled with immunoSEQ multiplex PCR; TCRdb holds only in-frame clones, not every one. Found here are 90,000 to 150,000 clones, approximately 90% of them singletons; the top ten hold less than 4%. This specimen was peripheral blood, taken on day 0 of AZD1222 vaccination. This chain uses TRBV3-1 (or the pseudogene TRBV3-2) with TRBJ2-1; D possibly matches TRBD1 or TRBD2 (5 bases each). The clonotype originates from an adult in good health. The CDR3 sequence is CASSQWLGVGDEQFF. CDR3 sequence (DNA): TGTGCCAGCAGCCAATGGCTGGGGGTAGGCGATGAGCAGTTCTTC.